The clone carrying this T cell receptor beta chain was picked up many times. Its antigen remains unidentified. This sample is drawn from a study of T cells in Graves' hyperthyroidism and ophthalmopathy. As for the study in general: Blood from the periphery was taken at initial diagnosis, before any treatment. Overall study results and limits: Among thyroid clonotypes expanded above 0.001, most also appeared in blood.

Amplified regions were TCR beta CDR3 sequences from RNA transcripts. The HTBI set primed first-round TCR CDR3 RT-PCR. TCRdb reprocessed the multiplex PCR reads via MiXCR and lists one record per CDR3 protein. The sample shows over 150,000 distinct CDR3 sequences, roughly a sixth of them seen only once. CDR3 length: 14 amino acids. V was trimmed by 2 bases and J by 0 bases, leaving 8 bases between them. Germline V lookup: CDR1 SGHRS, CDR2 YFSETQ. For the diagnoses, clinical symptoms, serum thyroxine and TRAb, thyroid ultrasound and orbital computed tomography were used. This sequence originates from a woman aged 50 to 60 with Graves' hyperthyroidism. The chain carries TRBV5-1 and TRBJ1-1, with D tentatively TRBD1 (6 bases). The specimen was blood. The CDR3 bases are TGCGCCAGCAGCTTAACAGGGATGAACACTGAAGCTTTCTTT. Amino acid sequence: CASSLTGMNTEAFF.